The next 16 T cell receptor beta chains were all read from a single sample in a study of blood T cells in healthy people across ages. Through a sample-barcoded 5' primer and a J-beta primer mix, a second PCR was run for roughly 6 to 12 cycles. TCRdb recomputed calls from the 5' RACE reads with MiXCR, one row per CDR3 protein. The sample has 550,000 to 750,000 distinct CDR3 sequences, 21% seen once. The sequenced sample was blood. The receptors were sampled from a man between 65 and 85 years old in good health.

The CDR3 DNA follows: TGCAGCGGGCGGCGGGAGGGCCTCTATGAGCAGTTCTTC. It yields the protein CSGRREGLYEQFF. This chain links TRBV20-1 with TRBJ2-1, with 9 bases aligning to TRBD2. The CDR3 is made up of 13 amino acids. Germline CDR1 reads DFQATT; CDR2 reads SNEGSKA (reference sequence).

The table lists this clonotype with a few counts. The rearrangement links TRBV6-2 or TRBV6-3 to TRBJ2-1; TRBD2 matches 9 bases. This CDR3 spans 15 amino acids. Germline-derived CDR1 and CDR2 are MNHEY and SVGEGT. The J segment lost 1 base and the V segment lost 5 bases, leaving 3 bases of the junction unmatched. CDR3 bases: TGTGCCAGCAGTATAGCGGGAGATTCCTACAATGAGCAGTTCTTC. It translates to CASSIAGDSYNEQFF.

CDR3 region: CASSLFDPREGYTF. DNA of the CDR3: TGTGCCAGCAGCTTATTCGACCCTAGAGAGGGCTACACCTTC. The chain recombines TRBV7-9 with TRBJ1-2; the D is unclear. The V gene's germline CDR1 is SEHNR and CDR2 FQNEAQ (reference sequence). Trimming removed 2 bases at V and 8 bases at J, with 15 bases between. The CDR3 sequence is 14 residues long.

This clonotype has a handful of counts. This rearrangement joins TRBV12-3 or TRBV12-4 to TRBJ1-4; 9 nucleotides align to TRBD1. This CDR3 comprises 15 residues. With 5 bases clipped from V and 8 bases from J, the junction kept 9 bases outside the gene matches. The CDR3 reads CASSPRTGVKEKLFF. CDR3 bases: TGTGCCAGCAGTCCCAGGACAGGGGTTAAAGAAAAACTGTTTTTT.

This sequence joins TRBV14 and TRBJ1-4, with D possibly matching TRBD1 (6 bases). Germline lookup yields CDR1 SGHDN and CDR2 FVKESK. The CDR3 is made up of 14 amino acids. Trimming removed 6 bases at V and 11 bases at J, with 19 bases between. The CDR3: CASSHRDNFLKLFF. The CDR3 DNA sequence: TGTGCCAGCAGTCACCGGGACAACTTTCTTAAACTGTTTTTT. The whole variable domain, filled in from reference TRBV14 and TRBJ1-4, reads EAGVTQFPSHSVIEKGQTVTLRCDPISGHDNLYWYRRVMGKEIKFLLHFVKESKQDESGMPNNRFLAERTGGTYSTLKVQPAELEDSGVYFCASSHRDNFLKLFFGSGTQLSVL.

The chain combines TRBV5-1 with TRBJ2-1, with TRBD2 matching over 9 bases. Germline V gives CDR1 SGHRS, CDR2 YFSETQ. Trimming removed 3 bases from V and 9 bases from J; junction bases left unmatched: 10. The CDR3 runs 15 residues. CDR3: CASSSGREGLSEQFF. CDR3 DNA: TGCGCCAGCAGCTCGGGGCGGGAGGGCCTTAGTGAGCAGTTCTTC.

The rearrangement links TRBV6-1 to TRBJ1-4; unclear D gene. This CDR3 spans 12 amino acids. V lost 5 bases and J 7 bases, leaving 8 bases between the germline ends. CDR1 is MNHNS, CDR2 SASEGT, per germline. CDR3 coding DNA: TGTGCCAGCAGTTCCATCGGTGAAAAACTGTTTTTT. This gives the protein CASSSIGEKLFF.

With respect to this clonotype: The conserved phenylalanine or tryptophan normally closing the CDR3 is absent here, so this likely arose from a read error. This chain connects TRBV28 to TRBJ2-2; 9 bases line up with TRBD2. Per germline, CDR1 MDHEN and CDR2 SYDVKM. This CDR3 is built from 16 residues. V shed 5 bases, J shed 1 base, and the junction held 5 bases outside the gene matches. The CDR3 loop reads CASSTASGMNTGELFL. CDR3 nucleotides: TGTGCCAGCAGTACGGCTAGCGGGATGAACACCGGGGAGCTGTTTCTT.

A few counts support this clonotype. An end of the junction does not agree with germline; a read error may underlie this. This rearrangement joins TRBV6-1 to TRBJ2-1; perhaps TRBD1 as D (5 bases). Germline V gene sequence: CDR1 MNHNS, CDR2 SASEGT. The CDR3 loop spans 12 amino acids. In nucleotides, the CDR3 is TGTGCCAACAGTGCAGACCCCGGACAACAGTTCTTC. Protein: CANSADPGQQFF.

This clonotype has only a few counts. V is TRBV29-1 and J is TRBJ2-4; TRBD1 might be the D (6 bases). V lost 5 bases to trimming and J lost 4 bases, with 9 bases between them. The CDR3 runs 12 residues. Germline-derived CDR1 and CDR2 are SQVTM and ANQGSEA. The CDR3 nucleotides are TGCAGCGTTCGGGACACGAAAAACATTCAGTACTTC. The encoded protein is CSVRDTKNIQYF.

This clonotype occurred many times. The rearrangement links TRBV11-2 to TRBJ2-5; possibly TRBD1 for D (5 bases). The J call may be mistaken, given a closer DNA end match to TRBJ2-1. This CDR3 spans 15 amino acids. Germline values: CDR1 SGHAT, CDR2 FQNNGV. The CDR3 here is CASSLGHRSYNEQFF. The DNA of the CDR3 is TGTGCCAGCAGCTTAGGGCACAGGAGTTACAATGAGCAGTTCTTC.

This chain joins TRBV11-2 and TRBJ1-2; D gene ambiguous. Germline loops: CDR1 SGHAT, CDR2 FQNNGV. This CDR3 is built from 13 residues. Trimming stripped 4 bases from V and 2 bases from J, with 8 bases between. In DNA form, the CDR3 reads TGTGCCAGCAGCTCGGACGGAAACTATGGCTACACCTTC. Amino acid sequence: CASSSDGNYGYTF.

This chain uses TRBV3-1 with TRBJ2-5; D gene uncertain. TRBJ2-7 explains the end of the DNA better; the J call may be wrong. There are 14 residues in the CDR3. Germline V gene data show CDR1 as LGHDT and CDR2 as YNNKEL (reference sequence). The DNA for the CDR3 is TGTGCCAGCAGCCAAGTTATTAGTGAGTTCGAGCAGTACTTC. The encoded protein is CASSQVISEFEQYF.

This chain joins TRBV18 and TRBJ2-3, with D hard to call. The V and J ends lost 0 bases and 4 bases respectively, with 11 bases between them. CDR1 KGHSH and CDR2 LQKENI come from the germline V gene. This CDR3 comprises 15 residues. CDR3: CASSPPDRASDTQYF. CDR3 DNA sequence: TGTGCCAGCTCACCACCGGACCGGGCATCAGATACGCAGTATTTT. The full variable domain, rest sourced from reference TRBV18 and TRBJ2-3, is NAGVMQNPRHLVRRRGQEARLRCSPMKGHSHVYWYRQLPEEGLKFMVYLQKENIIDESGMPKERFSAEFPKEGPSILRIQQVVRGDSAAYFCASSPPDRASDTQYFGPGTRLTVL.

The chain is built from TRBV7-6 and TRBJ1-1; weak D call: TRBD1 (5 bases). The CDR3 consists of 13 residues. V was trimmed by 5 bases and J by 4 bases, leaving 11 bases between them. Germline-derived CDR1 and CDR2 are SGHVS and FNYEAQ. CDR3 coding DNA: TGTGCCAGCAGCCCCAGCAGGGCCACTGAAGCTTTCTTT. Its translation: CASSPSRATEAFF.

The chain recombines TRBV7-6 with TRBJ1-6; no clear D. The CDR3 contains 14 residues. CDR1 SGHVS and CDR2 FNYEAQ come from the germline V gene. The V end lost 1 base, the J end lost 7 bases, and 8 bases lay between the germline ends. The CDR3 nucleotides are TGTGCCAGCAGCTTAGACTCCACAAATTCACCCCTCCACTTT. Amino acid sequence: CASSLDSTNSPLHF.